What follows are 3 T cell receptor beta chains derived from one specimen sequenced in a study of T cell clonotyping in hematopoietic cell transplantation. Only in-frame clones appear in the TCRdb table, and some are missing; sequencing was by immunoSEQ multiplex PCR. The repertoire consists of some 15,000 clones, with roughly 90% occurring once and the leading ten covering approximately 2.8%. Input material: peripheral blood mononuclear cells. The receptors here all came from a man aged 50 or older in good health. Some clones in this sample may be carry-over from other donors' samples.

The chain combines TRBV30 with TRBJ2-7; unclear D gene. Trimming stripped 4 bases from V and 3 bases from J, with 10 bases between. Germline CDR1 and CDR2: GTSNPN and SVGIG (reference sequence). There are 12 residues in the CDR3. For the CDR3, the DNA is TGTGCCTGGATAAAGAGTCACTACGAGCAGTACTTC. Amino acid sequence: CAWIKSHYEQYF.

This chain links TRBV30 with TRBJ1-5; TRBD1 might be the D (5 bases). V was pared by 1 base and J by 5 bases, with 12 bases between. From germline, CDR1 is GTSNPN and CDR2 SVGIG (reference sequence). CDR3 length equals 14 residues. The chain's CDR3 is CAWSGGLGDQPQHF. In DNA, the CDR3 is TGTGCCTGGAGTGGGGGACTTGGGGATCAGCCCCAGCATTTT.

V and J are TRBV7-2 and TRBJ1-1; D uncertain. The CDR3 has 13 residues. V gave up 5 bases and J gave up 5 bases, with 12 bases separating them. CDR1 and CDR2 (germline): SGHTA, FQGNSA. CDR3 coding DNA: TGTGCCAGCAGCCGAGGAAGGGAGACTGAAGCTTTCTTT. This encodes CASSRGRETEAFF. Full variable domain (missing parts from reference TRBV7-2 and TRBJ1-1): GAGVSQSPSNKVTEKGKDVELRCDPISGHTALYWYRQSLGQGLEFLIYFQGNSAPDKSGLPSDRFSAERTGGSVSTLTIQRTQQEDSAVYLCASSRGRETEAFFGQGTRLTVV.